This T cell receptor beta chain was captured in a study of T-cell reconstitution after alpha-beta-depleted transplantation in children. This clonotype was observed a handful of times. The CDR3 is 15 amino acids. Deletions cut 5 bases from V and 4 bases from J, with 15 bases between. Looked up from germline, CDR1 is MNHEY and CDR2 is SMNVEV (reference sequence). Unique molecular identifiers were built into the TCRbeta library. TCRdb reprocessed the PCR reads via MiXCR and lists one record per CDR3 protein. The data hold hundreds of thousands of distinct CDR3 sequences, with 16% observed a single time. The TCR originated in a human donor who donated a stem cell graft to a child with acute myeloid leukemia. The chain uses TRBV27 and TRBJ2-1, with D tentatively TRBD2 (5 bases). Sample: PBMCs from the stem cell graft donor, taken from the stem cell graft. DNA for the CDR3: TGTGCCAGCAGTGTTGACCTCGGGGTGTACAATGAGCAGTTCTTC. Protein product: CASSVDLGVYNEQFF.